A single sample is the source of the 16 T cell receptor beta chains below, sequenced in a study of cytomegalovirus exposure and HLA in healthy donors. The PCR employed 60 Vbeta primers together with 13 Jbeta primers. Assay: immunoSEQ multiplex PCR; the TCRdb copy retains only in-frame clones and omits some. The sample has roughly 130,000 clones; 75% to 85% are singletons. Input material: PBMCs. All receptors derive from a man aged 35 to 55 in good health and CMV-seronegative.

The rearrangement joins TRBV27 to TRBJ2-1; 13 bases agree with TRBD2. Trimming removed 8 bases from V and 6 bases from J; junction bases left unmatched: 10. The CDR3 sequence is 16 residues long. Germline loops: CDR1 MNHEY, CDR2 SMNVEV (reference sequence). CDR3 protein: CASAYRGLAGPNEQFF. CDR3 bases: TGTGCCAGCGCGTACCGGGGACTAGCGGGACCCAATGAGCAGTTCTTC.

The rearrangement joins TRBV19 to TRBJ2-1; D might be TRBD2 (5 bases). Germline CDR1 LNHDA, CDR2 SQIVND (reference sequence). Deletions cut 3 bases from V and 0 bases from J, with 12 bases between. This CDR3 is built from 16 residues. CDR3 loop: CASSIRVGSSYNEQFF. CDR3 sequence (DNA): TGTGCCAGTAGTATTCGGGTTGGGAGCTCCTACAATGAGCAGTTCTTC. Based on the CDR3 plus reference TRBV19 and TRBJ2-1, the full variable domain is DGGITQSPKYLFRKEGQNVTLSCEQNLNHDAMYWYRQDPGQGLRLIYYSQIVNDFQKGDIAEGYSVSREKKESFPLTVTSAQKNPTAFYLCASSIRVGSSYNEQFFGPGTRLTVL.

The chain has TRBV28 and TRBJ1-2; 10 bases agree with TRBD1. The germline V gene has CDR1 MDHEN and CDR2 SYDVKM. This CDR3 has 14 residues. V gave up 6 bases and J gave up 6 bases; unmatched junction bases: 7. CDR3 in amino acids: CASSETGGPDGYTF. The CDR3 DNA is TGTGCCAGCAGCGAGACAGGGGGCCCCGATGGCTACACCTTC.

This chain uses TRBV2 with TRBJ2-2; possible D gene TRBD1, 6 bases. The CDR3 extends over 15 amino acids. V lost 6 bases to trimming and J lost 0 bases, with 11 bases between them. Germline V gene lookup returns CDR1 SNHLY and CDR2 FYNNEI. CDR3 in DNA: TGTGCCAGCAGAGAAACAGGGTCGAACACCGGGGAGCTGTTTTTT. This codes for CASRETGSNTGELFF.

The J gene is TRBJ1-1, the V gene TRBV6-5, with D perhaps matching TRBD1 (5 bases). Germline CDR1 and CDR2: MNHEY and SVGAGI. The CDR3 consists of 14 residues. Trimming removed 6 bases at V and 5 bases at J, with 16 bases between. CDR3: CASSHDSERTEAFF. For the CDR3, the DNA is TGTGCCAGCAGCCACGACAGCGAGAGGACTGAAGCTTTCTTT.

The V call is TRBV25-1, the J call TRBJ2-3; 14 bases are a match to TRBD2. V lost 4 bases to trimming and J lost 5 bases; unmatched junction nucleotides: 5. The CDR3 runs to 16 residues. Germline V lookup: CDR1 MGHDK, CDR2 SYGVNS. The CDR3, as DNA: TGTGCCAGCAGTGCCGGACTAGCGGGAGGTGTAGATACGCAGTATTTT. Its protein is CASSAGLAGGVDTQYF.

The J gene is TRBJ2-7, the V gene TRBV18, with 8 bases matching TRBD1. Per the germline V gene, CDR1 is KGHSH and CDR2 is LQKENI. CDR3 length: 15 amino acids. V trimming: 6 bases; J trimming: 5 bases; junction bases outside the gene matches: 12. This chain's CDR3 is CASSPRQGFSHEQYF. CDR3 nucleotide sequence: TGTGCCAGCTCCCCTCGACAGGGGTTTTCCCACGAGCAGTACTTC.

CDR3 loop: CASSPGQGLEAQYF. The CDR3 nucleotides read TGCGCCAGCAGCCCAGGACAGGGCCTGGAAGCCCAGTACTTC. This rearrangement joins TRBV5-1 to TRBJ2-5, with TRBD1 identical over 8 bases. Germline lookup yields CDR1 SGHRS and CDR2 YFSETQ. The CDR3 contains 14 residues. The junction had 11 bases not matched to a gene; V was cut back by 4 bases and J by 9 bases.

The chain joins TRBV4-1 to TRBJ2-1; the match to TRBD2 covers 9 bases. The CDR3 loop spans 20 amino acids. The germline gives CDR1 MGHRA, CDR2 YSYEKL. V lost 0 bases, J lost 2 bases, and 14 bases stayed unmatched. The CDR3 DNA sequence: TGCGCCAGCAGCCAAGAGAGGGGGGTAGCGGGGGACCCAACCTACAATGAGCAGTTCTTC. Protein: CASSQERGVAGDPTYNEQFF.

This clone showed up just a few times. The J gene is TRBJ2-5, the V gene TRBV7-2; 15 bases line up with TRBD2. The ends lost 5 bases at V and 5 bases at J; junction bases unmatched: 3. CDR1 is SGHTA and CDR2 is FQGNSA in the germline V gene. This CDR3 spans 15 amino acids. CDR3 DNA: TGTGCCAGCAGCACCGGGACTAGCGGGGGGGAGACCCAGTACTTC. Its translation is CASSTGTSGGETQYF.

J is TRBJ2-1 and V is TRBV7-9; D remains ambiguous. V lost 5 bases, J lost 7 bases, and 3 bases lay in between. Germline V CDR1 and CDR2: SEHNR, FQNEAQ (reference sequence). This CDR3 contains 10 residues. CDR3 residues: CASSHNEQFF. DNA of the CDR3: TGTGCCAGCAGCCATAATGAGCAGTTCTTC.

CDR3 DNA: TGTGCCAGCTCACCGCTTCCGGGACAAAGCTACGAGCAGTACTTC. Translating gives CASSPLPGQSYEQYF. The chain has TRBV18 and TRBJ2-7; maybe TRBD1 (6 bases). The CDR3 is made up of 15 amino acids. Trimming pared 3 bases from V and 3 bases from J, leaving 15 bases between. The germline V gene has CDR1 KGHSH and CDR2 LQKENI.

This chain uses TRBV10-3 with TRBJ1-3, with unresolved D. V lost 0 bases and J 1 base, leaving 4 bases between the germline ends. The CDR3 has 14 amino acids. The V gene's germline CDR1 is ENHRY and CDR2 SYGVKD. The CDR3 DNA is TGTGCCATCAGTGAGTCAGCTTCTGGAAACACCATATATTTT. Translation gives CAISESASGNTIYF.

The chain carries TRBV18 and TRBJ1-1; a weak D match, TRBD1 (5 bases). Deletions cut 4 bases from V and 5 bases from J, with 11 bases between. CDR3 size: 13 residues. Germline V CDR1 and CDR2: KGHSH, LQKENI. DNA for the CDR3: TGTGCCAGCTCACAGGGGTTAGGGACTGAAGCTTTCTTT. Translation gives CASSQGLGTEAFF.

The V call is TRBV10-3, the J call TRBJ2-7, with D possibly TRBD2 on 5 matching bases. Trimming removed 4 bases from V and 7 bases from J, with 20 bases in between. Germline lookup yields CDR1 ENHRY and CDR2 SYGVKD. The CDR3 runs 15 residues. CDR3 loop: CAISGGGKSTGEQYF. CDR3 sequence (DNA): TGTGCCATCAGTGGGGGTGGTAAGTCCACGGGGGAGCAGTACTTC.

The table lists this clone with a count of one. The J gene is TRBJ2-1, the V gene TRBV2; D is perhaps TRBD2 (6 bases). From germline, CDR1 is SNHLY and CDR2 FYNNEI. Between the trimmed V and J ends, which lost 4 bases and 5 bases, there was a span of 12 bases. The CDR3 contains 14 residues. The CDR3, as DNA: TGTGCCAGCAGTGTTGATAGCGGAAACAATGAGCAGTTCTTC. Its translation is CASSVDSGNNEQFF.